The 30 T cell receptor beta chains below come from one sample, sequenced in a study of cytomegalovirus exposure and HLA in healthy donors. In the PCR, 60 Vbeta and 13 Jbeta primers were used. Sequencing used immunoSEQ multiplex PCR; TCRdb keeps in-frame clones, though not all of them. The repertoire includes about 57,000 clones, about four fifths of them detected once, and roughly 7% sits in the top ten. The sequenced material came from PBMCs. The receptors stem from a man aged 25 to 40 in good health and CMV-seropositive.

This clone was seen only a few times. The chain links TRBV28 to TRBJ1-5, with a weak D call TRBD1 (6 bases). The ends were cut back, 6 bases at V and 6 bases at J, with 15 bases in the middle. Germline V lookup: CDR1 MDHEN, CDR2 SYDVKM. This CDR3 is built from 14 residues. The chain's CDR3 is CASSTDRYSQPQHF. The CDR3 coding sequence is TGTGCCAGCAGCACCGACAGGTATAGTCAGCCCCAGCATTTT.

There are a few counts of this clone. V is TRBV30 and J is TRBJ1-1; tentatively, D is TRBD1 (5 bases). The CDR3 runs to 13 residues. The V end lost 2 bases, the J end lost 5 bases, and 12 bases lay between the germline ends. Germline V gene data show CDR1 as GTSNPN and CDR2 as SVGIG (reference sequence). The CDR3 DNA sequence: TGTGCCTGGAGTCAGCAGGGAAGTACTGAAGCTTTCTTT. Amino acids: CAWSQQGSTEAFF.

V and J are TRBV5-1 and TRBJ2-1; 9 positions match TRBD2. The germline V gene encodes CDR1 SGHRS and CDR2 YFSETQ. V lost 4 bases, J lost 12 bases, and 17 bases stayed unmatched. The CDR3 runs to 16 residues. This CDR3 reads CASSPGGTSNKIGQFF. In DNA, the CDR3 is TGCGCCAGCAGCCCCGGGGGGACTAGCAATAAGATAGGGCAGTTCTTC.

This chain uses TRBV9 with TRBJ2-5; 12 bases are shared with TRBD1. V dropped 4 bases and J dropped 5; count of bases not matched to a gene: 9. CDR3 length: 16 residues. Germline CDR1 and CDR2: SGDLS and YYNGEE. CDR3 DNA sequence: TGTGCCAGCAGCTTCCCGGGACAGGGGGCCAAGGAGACCCAGTACTTC. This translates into CASSFPGQGAKETQYF.

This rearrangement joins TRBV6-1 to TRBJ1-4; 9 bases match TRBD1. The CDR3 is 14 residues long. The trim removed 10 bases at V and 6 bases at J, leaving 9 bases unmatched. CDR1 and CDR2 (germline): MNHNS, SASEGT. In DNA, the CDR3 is TGTGCCACCCACACGGACAGGGGATATGAAAAACTGTTTTTT. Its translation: CATHTDRGYEKLFF.

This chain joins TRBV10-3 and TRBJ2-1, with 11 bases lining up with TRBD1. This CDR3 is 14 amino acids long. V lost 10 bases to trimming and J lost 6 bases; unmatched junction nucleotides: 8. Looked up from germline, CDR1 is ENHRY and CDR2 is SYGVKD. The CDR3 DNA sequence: TGTGCCACGCGGGACAGGGGGGTCAGCAATGAGCAGTTCTTC. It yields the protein CATRDRGVSNEQFF.

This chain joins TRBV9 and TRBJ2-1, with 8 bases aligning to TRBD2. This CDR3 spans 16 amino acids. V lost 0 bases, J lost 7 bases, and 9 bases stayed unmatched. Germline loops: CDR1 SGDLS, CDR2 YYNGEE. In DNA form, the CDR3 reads TGTGCCAGCAGCGTAGAGGCTTGGTCGGGAGGGAATGAGCAGTTCTTC. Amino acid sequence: CASSVEAWSGGNEQFF.

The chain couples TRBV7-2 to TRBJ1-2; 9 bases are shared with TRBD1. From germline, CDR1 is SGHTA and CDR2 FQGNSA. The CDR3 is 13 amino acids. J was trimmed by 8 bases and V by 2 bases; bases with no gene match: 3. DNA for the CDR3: TGTGCCAGCAGCTTATGGGACAGGGACGGCTACACCTTC. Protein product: CASSLWDRDGYTF.

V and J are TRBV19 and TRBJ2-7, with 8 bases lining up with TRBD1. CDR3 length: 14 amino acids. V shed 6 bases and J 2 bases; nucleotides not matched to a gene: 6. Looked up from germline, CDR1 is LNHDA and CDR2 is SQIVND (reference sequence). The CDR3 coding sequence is TGTGCCAGTAGCACGACAGGGGACGCCTACGAGCAGTACTTC. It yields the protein CASSTTGDAYEQYF.

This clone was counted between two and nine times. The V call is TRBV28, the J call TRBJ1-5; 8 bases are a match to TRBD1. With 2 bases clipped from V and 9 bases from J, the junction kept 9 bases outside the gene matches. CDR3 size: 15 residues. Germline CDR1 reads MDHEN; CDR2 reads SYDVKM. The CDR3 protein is CASSLDRGSVRPQHF. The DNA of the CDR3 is TGTGCCAGCAGTTTAGACAGGGGTAGTGTTCGGCCCCAGCATTTT.

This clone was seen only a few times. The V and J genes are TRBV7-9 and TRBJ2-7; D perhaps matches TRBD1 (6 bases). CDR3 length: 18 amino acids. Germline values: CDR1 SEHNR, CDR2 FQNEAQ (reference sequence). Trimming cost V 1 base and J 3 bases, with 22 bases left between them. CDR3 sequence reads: CASSLGLHRRDTDYEQYF. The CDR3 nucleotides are TGTGCCAGCAGCTTAGGGTTGCACCGACGGGACACAGACTACGAGCAGTACTTC.

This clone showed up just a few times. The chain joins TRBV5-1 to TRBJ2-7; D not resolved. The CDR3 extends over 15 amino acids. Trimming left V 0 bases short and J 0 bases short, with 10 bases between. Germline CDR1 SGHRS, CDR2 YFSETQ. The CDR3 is CASSLEAGSSYEQYF. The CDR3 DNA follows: TGCGCCAGCAGCTTGGAGGCAGGAAGCTCCTACGAGCAGTACTTC.

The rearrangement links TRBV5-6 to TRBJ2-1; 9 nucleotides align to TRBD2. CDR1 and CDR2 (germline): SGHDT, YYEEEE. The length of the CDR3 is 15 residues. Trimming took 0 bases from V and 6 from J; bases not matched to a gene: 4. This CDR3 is CASSLGGGAPNEQFF. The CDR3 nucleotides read TGTGCCAGCAGCTTGGGCGGGGGGGCCCCCAATGAGCAGTTCTTC.

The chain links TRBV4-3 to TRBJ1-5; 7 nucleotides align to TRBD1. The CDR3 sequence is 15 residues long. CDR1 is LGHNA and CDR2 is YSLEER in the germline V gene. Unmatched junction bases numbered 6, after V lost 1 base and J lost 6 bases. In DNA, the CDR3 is TGCGCCAGCAGCCAAGTCGTCGACAGGGTTCAGCCCCAGCATTTT. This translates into CASSQVVDRVQPQHF.

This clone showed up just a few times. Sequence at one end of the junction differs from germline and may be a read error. The CDR3 protein is CSSSLPGQPQHF. The CDR3 region has the DNA TGTTCCAGCAGCTTACCAGGCCAGCCCCAGCATTTT. The chain joins TRBV7-9 to TRBJ1-5; D is uncertain. Looked up from germline, CDR1 is SEHNR and CDR2 is FQNEAQ (reference sequence). The CDR3 loop spans 12 amino acids. The full variable domain, its missing parts supplied by reference TRBV7-9 and TRBJ1-5, is DTGVSQNPRHKITKRGQNVTFRCDPISEHNRLYWYRQTLGQGPEFLTYFQNEAQLEKSRLLSDRFSAERPKGSFSTLEIQRTEQGDSAMYLCSSSLPGQPQHFGDGTRLSIL.

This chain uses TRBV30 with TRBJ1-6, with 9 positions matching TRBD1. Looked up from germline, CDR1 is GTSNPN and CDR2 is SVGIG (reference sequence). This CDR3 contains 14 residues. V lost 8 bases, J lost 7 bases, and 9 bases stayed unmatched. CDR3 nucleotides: TGTGCCCTGAAATCGACAGGGGGGAATTCACCCCTCCACTTT. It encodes CALKSTGGNSPLHF.

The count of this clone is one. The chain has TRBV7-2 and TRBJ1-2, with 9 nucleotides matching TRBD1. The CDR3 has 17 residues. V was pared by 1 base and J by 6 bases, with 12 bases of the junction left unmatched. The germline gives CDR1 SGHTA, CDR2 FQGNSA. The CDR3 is CASSLDFSQGAINGYTF. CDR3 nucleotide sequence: TGTGCCAGCAGCTTAGACTTTTCACAGGGGGCTATCAATGGCTACACCTTC.

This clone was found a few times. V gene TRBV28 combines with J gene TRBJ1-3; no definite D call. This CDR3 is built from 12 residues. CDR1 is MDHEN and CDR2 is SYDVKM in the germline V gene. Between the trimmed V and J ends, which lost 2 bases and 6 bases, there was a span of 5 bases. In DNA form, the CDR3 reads TGTGCCAGCAGTTTACTAAAAAACACCATATATTTT. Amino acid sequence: CASSLLKNTIYF.

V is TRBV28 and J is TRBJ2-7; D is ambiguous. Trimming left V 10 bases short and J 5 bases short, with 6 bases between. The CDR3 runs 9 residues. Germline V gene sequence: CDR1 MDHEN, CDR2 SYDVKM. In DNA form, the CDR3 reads TGTGCCACTGGAGACGAGCAGTACTTC. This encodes CATGDEQYF.

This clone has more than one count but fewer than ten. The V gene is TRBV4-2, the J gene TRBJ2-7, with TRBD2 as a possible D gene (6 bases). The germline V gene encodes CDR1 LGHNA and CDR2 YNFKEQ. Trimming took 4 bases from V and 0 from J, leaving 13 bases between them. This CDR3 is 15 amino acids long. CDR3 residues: CASSPDLGGSYEQYF. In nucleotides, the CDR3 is TGTGCCAGCAGCCCGGACTTGGGGGGCTCCTACGAGCAGTACTTC.

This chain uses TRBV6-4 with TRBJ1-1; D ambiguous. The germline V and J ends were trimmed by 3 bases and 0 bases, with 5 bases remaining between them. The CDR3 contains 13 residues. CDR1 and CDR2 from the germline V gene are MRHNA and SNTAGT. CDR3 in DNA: TGTGCCAGCAGTGATCAATTGAACACTGAAGCTTTCTTT. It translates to CASSDQLNTEAFF.

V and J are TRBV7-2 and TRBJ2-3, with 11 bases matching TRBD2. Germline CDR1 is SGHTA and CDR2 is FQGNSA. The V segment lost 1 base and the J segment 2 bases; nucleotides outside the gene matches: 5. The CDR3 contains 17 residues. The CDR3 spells CASSLGMGLAATDTQYF. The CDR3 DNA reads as TGTGCCAGCAGCTTAGGGATGGGACTAGCGGCCACAGATACGCAGTATTTT.

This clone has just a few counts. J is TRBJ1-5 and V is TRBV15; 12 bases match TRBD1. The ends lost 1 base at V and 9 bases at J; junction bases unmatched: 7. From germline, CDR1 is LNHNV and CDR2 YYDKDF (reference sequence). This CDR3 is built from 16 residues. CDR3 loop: CATSRGRDRGLRPQHF. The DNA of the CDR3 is TGTGCCACCAGCAGAGGGCGGGACAGGGGGCTCCGGCCCCAGCATTTT.

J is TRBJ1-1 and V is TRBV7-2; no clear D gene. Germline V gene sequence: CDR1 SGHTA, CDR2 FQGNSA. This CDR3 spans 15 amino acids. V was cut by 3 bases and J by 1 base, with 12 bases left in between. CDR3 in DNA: TGTGCCAGCAGCTTTTATGAGGCGTCGAACACTGAAGCTTTCTTT. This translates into CASSFYEASNTEAFF.

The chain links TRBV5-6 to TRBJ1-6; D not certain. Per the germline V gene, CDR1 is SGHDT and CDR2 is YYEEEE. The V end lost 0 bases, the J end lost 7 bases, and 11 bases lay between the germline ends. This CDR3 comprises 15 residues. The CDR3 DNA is TGTGCCAGCAGCTTGGCCGGGTCTTTGAATTCACCCCTCCACTTT. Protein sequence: CASSLAGSLNSPLHF. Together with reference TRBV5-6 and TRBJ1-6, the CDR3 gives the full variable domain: DAGVTQSPTHLIKTRGQQVTLRCSPKSGHDTVSWYQQALGQGPQFIFQYYEEEERQRGNFPDRFSGHQFPNYSSELNVNALLLGDSALYLCASSLAGSLNSPLHFGNGTRLTVT.

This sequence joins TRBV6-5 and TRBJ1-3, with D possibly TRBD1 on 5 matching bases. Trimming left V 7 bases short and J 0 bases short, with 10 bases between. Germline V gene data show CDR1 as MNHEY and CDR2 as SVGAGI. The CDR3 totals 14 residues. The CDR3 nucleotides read TGTGCCAGCACCCGGGGGGGCTCTGGAAACACCATATATTTT. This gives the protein CASTRGGSGNTIYF.

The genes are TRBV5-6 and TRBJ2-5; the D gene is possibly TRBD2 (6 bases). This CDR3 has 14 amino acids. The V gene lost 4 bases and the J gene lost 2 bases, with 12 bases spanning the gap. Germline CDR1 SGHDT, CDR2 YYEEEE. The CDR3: CASSIGLIQETQYF. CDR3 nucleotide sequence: TGTGCCAGCAGCATTGGACTAATTCAAGAGACCCAGTACTTC.

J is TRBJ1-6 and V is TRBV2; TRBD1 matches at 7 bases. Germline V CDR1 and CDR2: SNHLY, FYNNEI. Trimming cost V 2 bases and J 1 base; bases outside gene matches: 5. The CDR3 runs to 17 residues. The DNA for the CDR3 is TGTGCCAGCAGTGAACGAAGGGGGCCTTCCTATAATTCACCCCTCCACTTT. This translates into CASSERRGPSYNSPLHF.

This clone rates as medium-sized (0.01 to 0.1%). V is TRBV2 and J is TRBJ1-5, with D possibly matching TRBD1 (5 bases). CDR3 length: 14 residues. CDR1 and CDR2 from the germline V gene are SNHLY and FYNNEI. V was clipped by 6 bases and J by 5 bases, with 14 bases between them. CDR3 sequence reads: CASRVGRDDQPQHF. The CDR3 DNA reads TGTGCCAGCAGGGTAGGCAGGGATGATCAGCCCCAGCATTTT.

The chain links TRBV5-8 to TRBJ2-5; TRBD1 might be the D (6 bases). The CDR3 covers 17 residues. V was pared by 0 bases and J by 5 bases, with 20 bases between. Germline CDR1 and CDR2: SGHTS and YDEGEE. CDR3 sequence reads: CASSLGGRSGVGETQYF. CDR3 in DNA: TGTGCCAGCAGCTTGGGGGGACGGTCAGGGGTCGGGGAGACCCAGTACTTC. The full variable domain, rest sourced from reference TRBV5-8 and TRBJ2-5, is EAGVTQSPTHLIKTRGQQATLRCSPISGHTSVYWYQQALGLGLQFLLWYDEGEERNRGNFPPRFSGRQFPNYSSELNVNALELEDSALYLCASSLGGRSGVGETQYFGPGTRLLVL.